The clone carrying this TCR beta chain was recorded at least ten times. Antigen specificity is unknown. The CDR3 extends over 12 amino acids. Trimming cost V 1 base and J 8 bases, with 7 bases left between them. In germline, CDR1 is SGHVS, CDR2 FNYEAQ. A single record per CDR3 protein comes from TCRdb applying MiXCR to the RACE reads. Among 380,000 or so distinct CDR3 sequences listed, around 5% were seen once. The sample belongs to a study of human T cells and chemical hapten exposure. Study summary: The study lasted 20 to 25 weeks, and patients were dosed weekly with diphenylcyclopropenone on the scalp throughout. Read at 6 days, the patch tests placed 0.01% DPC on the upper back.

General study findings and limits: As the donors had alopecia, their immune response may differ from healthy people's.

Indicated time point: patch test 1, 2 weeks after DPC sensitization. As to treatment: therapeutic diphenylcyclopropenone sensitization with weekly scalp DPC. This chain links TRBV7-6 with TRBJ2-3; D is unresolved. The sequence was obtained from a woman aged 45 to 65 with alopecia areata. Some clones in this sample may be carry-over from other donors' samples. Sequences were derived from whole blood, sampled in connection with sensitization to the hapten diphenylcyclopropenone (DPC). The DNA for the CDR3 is TGTGCCAGCAGCTTAGACCGGGTTACGCAGTATTTT. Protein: CASSLDRVTQYF.